This T cell receptor beta chain was observed in a study of blood T cells in healthy people across ages. Together with a sample-barcoded 5' primer, a J-beta primer mix was included in a second PCR lasting about 7 to 12 cycles. MiXCR, applied by TCRdb to the 5' RACE reads, yields one record per CDR3 protein. Counted here are over 500,000 distinct CDR3 sequences, over 25% occurring once; the ten biggest clones make up 3% to 4%. This CDR3 spans 16 amino acids. CDR1 MNHEY and CDR2 SMNVEV come from the germline V gene (reference sequence). Trimming at V came to 5 bases and at J to 5 bases, leaving 10 bases not matched to a gene. The same sample was also studied in work on T cells of mothers and their children.

The specimen was blood. This chain joins TRBV27 and TRBJ1-4; 8 bases match TRBD1. This TCR was recovered from a boy aged 2 to 9 in good health. The CDR3 region is CASSAWTGRVNEKLFF. The DNA of the CDR3 is TGTGCCAGCAGTGCTTGGACAGGGCGGGTGAATGAAAAACTGTTTTTT.